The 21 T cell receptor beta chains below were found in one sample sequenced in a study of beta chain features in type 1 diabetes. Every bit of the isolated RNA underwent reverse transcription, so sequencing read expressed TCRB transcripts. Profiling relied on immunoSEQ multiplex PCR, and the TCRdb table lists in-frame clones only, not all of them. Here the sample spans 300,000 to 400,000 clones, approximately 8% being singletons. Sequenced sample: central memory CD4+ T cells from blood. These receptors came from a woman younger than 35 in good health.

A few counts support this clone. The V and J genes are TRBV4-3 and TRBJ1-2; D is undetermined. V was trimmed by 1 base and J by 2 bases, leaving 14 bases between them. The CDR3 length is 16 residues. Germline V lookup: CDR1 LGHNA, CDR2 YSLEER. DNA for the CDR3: TGCGCCAGCAGCCAAGTGGCCCCCGGGAGAAACTATGGCTACACCTTC. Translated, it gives CASSQVAPGRNYGYTF.

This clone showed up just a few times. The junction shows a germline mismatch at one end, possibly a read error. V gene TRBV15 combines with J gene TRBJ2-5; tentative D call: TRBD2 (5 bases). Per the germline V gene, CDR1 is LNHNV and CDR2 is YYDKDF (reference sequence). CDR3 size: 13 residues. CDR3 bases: TGTGCCACCAGAAGAGGGTACGGCGAGACCCAGTACTTC. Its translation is CATRRGYGETQYF.

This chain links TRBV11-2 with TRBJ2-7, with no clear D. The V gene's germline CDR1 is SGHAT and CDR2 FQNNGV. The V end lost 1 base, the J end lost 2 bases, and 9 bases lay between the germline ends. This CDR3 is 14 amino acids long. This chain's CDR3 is CASSLVIGPYEQYF. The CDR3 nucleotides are TGTGCCAGCAGCTTAGTTATCGGACCCTACGAGCAGTACTTC.

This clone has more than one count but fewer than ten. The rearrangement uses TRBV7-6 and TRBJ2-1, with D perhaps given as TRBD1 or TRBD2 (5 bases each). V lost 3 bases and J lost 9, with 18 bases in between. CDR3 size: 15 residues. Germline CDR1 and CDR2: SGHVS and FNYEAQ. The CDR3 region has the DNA TGTGCCAGCAGCTTGGGAACGGGATTACAGGCTGAGCAGTTCTTC. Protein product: CASSLGTGLQAEQFF.

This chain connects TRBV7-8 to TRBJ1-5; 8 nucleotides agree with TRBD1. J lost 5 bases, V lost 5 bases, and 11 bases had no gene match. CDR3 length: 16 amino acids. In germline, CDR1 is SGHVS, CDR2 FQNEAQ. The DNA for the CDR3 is TGTGCCAGCAGCCTCAATGCAGTGACAGGGGATCAGCCCCAGCATTTT. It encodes CASSLNAVTGDQPQHF.

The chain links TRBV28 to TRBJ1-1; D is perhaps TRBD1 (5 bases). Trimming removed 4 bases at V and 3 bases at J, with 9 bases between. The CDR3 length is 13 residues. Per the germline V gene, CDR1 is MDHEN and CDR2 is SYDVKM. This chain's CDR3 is CASSSGQDTEAFF. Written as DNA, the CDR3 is TGTGCCAGCAGTTCAGGACAAGACACTGAAGCTTTCTTT.

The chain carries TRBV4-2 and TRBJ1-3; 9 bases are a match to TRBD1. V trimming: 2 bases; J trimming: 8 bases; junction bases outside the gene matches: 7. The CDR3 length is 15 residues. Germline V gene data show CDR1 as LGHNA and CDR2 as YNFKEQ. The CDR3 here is CASSQRGQGTDTIYF. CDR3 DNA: TGTGCCAGCAGCCAAAGAGGACAGGGGACGGACACCATATATTTT.

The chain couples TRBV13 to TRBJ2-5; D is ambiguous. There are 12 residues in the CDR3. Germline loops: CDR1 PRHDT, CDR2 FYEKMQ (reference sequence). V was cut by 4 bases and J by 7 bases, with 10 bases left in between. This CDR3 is CASSSNMGTQYF. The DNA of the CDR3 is TGTGCCAGCAGCTCCAACATGGGGACCCAGTACTTC.

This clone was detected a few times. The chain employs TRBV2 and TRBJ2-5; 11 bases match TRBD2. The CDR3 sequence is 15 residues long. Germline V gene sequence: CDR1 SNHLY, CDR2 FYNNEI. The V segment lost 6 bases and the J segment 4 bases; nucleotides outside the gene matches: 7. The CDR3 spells CASRFRGLAGETQYF. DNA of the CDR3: TGTGCCAGCAGATTTCGCGGACTAGCGGGAGAGACCCAGTACTTC.

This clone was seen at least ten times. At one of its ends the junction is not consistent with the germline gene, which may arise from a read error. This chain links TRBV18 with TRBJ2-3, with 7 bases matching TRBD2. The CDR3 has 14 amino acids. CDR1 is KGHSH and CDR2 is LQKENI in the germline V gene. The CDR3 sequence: CASAPLGAKRGQYF. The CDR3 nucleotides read TGTGCCAGCGCACCACTCGGGGCCAAGCGGGGGCAGTATTTT.

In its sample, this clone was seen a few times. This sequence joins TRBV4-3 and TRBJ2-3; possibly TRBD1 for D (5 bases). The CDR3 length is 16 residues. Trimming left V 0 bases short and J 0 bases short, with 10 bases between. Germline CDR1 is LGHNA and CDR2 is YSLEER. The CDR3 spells CASSQDNRRSTDTQYF. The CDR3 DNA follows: TGCGCCAGCAGCCAAGATAACAGGCGCAGCACAGATACGCAGTATTTT.

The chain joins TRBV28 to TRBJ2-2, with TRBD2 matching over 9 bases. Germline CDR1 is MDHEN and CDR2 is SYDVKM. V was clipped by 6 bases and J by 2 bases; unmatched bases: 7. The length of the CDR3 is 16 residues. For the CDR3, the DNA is TGTGCCAGCAGGCCTTTAGCGGGAGTTAACACCGGGGAGCTGTTTTTT. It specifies CASRPLAGVNTGELFF. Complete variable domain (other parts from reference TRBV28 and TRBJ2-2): DVKVTQSSRYLVKRTGEKVFLECVQDMDHENMFWYRQDPGLGLRLIYFSYDVKMKEKGDIPEGYSVSREKKERFSLILESASTNQTSMYLCASRPLAGVNTGELFFGEGSRLTVL.

CDR3 DNA sequence: TGTGCCAGCAGCCCAACCACAGGGGCTGGCAGGGAGACCCAGTACTTC. Its translation: CASSPTTGAGRETQYF. The V gene is TRBV11-2, the J gene TRBJ2-5; 7 bases map to TRBD1. The length of the CDR3 is 16 residues. CDR1 and CDR2 (germline): SGHAT, FQNNGV. Germline trimming cut 5 bases from V and 5 bases from J; bases unmatched to any gene: 14.

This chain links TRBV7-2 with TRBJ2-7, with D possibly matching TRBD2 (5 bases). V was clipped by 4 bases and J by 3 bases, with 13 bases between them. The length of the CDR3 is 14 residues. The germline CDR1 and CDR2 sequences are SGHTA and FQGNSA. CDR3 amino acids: CASSSTGFHYEQYF. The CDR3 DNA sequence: TGTGCCAGCAGCTCCACGGGATTCCACTACGAGCAGTACTTC.

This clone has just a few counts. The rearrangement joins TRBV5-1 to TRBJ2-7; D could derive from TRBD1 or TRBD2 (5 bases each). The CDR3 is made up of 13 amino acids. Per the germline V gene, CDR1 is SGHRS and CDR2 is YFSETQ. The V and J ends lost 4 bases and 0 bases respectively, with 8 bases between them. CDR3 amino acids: CASSHGASYEQYF. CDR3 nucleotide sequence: TGCGCCAGCAGCCACGGGGCCTCCTACGAGCAGTACTTC.

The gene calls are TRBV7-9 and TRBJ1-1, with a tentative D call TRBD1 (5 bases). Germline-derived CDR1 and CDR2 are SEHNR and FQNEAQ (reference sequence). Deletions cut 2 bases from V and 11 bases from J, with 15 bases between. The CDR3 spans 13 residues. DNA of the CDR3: TGTGCCAGCAGCTTACTAGGGGAACTGGATGCTTTCTTT. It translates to CASSLLGELDAFF.

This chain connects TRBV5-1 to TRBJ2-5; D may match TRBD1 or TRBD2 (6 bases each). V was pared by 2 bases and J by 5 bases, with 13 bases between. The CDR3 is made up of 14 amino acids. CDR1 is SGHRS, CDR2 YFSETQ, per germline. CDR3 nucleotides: TGCGCCAGCAGCTTAGAGGGGGGCGTTGAGACCCAGTACTTC. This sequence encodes CASSLEGGVETQYF.

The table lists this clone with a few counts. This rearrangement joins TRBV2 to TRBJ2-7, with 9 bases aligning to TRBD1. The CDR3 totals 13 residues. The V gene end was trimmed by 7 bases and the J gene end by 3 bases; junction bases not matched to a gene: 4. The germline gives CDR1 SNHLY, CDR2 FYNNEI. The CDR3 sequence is CASKRDRDYEQYF. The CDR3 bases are TGTGCCAGCAAGCGGGACAGGGACTACGAGCAGTACTTC.

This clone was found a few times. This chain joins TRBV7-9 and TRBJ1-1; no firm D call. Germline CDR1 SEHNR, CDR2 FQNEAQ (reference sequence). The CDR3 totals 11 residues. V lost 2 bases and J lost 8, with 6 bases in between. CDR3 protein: CASSLWGEAFF. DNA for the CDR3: TGTGCCAGCAGCTTATGGGGAGAAGCTTTCTTT.

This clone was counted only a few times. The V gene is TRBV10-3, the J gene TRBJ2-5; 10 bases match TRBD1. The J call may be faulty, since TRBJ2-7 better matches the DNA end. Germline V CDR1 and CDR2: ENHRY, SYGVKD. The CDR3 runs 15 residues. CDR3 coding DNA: TGTGCCATCAGTGATTGGGACAGGGGAGACCACGAGCAGTACTTC. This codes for CAISDWDRGDHEQYF.

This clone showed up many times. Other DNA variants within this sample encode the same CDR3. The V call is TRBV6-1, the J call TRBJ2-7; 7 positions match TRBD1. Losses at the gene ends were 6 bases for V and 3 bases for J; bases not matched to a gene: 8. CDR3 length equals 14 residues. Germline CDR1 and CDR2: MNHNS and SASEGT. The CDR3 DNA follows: TGTGCCAGCAGCCGAGACAGGGACGGCTACGAGCAGTACTTC. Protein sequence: CASSRDRDGYEQYF.